The 8 T cell receptor beta chains below were found in one sample sequenced in a study of cytomegalovirus exposure and HLA in healthy donors. The PCR was carried out with 60 Vbeta primers and 13 Jbeta primers. Sequencing used immunoSEQ multiplex PCR; TCRdb keeps in-frame clones, though not all of them. Of 110,000 to 150,000 clones in the sample, over 70% were seen once. Source material: PBMCs. These receptors were collected from a male donor in good health and CMV-seronegative.

CDR3 nucleotide sequence: TGTGCCAGCAGCACGATCACAGAGATTCAAGGCTACACCTTC. As protein: CASSTITEIQGYTF. The chain uses TRBV2 and TRBJ1-2; unclear D gene. V was cut by 6 bases and J by 8 bases, with 19 bases left in between. The CDR3 length is 14 residues. CDR1 and CDR2 from the germline V gene are SNHLY and FYNNEI.

This clone was picked up many times. The V and J genes are TRBV10-3 and TRBJ1-1, with D perhaps matching TRBD1 (5 bases). V lost 6 bases and J lost 8, with 19 bases in between. Germline V CDR1 and CDR2: ENHRY, SYGVKD. This CDR3 comprises 14 residues. The CDR3 sequence: CAIRADTGGTEAFF. The CDR3 DNA sequence: TGTGCCATCAGGGCTGACACTGGAGGGACGGAAGCTTTCTTT.

The DNA for the CDR3 is TGTGCCAGCAGTGGGGAGGGCTCGGCTTCTCTAGCTTCCGTGTATGTCAATGAGCAGTTCTTC. It encodes CASSGEGSASLASVYVNEQFF. This chain connects TRBV2 to TRBJ2-1; 7 bases map to TRBD2. The CDR3 runs to 21 residues. Germline lookup yields CDR1 SNHLY and CDR2 FYNNEI. Unmatched junction bases numbered 27, after V lost 4 bases and J lost 6 bases.

V gene TRBV6-1 combines with J gene TRBJ2-7; D ambiguous. The CDR3 is made up of 11 amino acids. Germline assignment: CDR1 MNHNS and CDR2 SASEGT. V lost 6 bases, J lost 4 bases, and 7 bases lay in between. CDR3 region: CASRSTYEQYF. CDR3 bases: TGTGCCAGCAGGTCCACATACGAGCAGTACTTC.

This chain joins TRBV4-3 and TRBJ2-7, with 7 nucleotides matching TRBD1. Germline CDR1 reads LGHNA; CDR2 reads YSLEER. There are 15 residues in the CDR3. V lost 4 bases, J lost 3 bases, and 9 bases stayed unmatched. CDR3 DNA: TGCGCCAGCAGCCTTGGGGACAGCGATTTCTACGAGCAGTACTTC. This codes for CASSLGDSDFYEQYF.

The chain couples TRBV19 to TRBJ2-1, with 8 nucleotides matching TRBD1. V lost 1 base, J lost 7 bases, and 6 bases stayed unmatched. The CDR3 length is 15 residues. CDR1 and CDR2 from the germline V gene are LNHDA and SQIVND (reference sequence). The CDR3 DNA follows: TGTGCCAGTAGTATAGGTCCGGGACAGGTTAATGAGCAGTTCTTC. This translates into CASSIGPGQVNEQFF.

The chain has TRBV18 and TRBJ1-1; possible D gene TRBD1, 5 bases. The CDR3 has 14 amino acids. Germline-derived CDR1 and CDR2 are KGHSH and LQKENI. V lost 2 bases, J lost 3 bases, and 10 bases lay in between. The CDR3 loop reads CASSPWGEDTEAFF. CDR3 bases: TGTGCCAGCTCACCATGGGGGGAGGACACTGAAGCTTTCTTT.

A note on this clone: The junction shows a germline mismatch at one end, possibly a read error. The V gene is TRBV15, the J gene TRBJ2-7, with D perhaps TRBD1 (6 bases). Germline assignment: CDR1 LNHNV and CDR2 YYDKDF (reference sequence). The CDR3 contains 14 residues. The CDR3 here is CATSGSRGSNEQYF. CDR3 sequence (DNA): TGTGCCACCAGCGGTAGCAGGGGCTCCAACGAGCAGTACTTC.